This TCR beta chain was sequenced for a study of low-dose radiotherapy and immunotherapy resistance in tumors. This clonotype was recorded at least ten times. Stated time point: after trial treatment. Treatment described: LDRT plus nivolumab, ipilimumab, low-dose cyclophosphamide and aspirin (RACIN trial). Gene-specific TRAV and TRBV primers were used for first-strand cDNA, covering alpha and beta chains. Amplification of TCRs used a constant-region primer and V-primer adapter for roughly 20 PCR cycles. TCRdb reprocessed the reads with MiXCR, giving one entry per CDR3 protein. The top ten hold roughly 1.4% of the sample, which has around 84,000 distinct CDR3 sequences, less than 20% seen once. The sequenced sample was PBMCs, obtained after low-dose radiotherapy plus immunotherapy. The TCR sequence derives from a male donor with prostate cancer.

The CDR3: CASTRDRGNSPLHF. CDR3 DNA sequence: TGTGCCAGCACCCGGGACAGGGGTAATTCACCCCTCCACTTT. V and J are TRBV6-2 or TRBV6-3 and TRBJ1-6; TRBD1 matches 10 bases. The germline gives CDR1 MNHEY, CDR2 SVGEGT. Trimming took 7 bases from V and 6 from J; bases not matched to a gene: 3. There are 14 residues in the CDR3.